A single sample is the source of the 29 T cell receptor beta chains below, sequenced in a study of T cells in Graves' hyperthyroidism and ophthalmopathy. It was RNA transcripts that yielded the amplified TCR beta CDR3 regions. Initially, a first-round RT-PCR of the TCR CDR3 employed the HTBI primer set. TCRdb independently ran MiXCR on the multiplex PCR reads; one entry per CDR3 protein. The sample holds approximately 200,000 distinct CDR3 sequences, 15% to 20% seen once. The source material was blood. Receptors were obtained from a man in his forties with Graves' hyperthyroidism.

The V and J genes are TRBV2 and TRBJ2-7; D is perhaps TRBD2 (6 bases). Per germline, CDR1 SNHLY and CDR2 FYNNEI. The CDR3 is made up of 16 amino acids. The V end was cut by 6 bases, the J end by 6 bases, with 24 bases between. The DNA of the CDR3 is TGTGCCAGCAGCGTCCCCCGGGGGTCTTCTTTGGGCGAGCAGTACTTC. It codes for CASSVPRGSSLGEQYF.

The sample holds a few counts of this clonotype. The genes are TRBV27 and TRBJ2-7, with TRBD1 matching over 7 bases. The CDR3 contains 13 residues. J was trimmed by 3 bases and V by 9 bases; bases with no gene match: 8. Germline lookup yields CDR1 MNHEY and CDR2 SMNVEV (reference sequence). This CDR3 reads CASARGLYYEQYF. In DNA form, the CDR3 reads TGTGCCAGTGCAAGGGGGCTCTACTACGAGCAGTACTTC.

This clonotype was observed a handful of times. The genes are TRBV5-8 and TRBJ2-7; D may be TRBD1 (6 bases). Trimming took off 10 bases at V and 2 bases at J, with 22 bases between the two ends. The CDR3 length is 15 residues. Germline CDR1 reads SGHTS; CDR2 reads YDEGEE. The chain's CDR3 is CASTGLQGIAYEQYF. For the CDR3, the DNA is TGTGCCTCTACCGGATTACAGGGAATTGCCTACGAGCAGTACTTC.

This clonotype was seen many times. V is TRBV11-2 and J is TRBJ1-5; D gene unclear. The CDR3 contains 13 residues. Germline assignment: CDR1 SGHAT and CDR2 FQNNGV. V gave up 4 bases and J gave up 4 bases, with 8 bases separating them. For the CDR3, the DNA is TGTGCCAGCAGCTCCCAGGAGAATCAGCCCCAGCATTTT. Amino acid sequence: CASSSQENQPQHF.

The table lists this clonotype with a few counts. The CDR3 DNA follows: TGCAGCGGAGGACAGGGGGCGGGTTATGGCTACACCTTC. Its translation is CSGGQGAGYGYTF. The chain uses TRBV29-1 and TRBJ1-2; TRBD1 aligns across 11 bases. J lost 5 bases, V lost 7 bases, and 6 bases had no gene match. Germline CDR1 reads SQVTM; CDR2 reads ANQGSEA. There are 13 residues in the CDR3.

There are a few counts of this clonotype. The rearrangement uses TRBV20-1 and TRBJ1-6, with 7 bases matching TRBD1. The CDR3 length is 14 residues. V lost 4 bases to trimming and J lost 7 bases; unmatched junction nucleotides: 7. Germline loops: CDR1 DFQATT, CDR2 SNEGSKA (reference sequence). The CDR3 reads CSANPTGRNSPLHF. The DNA of the CDR3 is TGCAGTGCTAACCCGACAGGGAGAAATTCACCCCTCCACTTT.

This clonotype was recorded at least ten times. This chain uses TRBV12-3 or TRBV12-4 with TRBJ2-1; 8 bases align to TRBD2. V lost 5 bases to trimming and J lost 9 bases; unmatched junction nucleotides: 6. The CDR3 contains 13 residues. CDR3 sequence: CASSPTSEGEQFF. CDR3 nucleotides: TGTGCCAGCAGTCCGACTAGCGAGGGTGAGCAGTTCTTC.

Many counts were recorded for this clonotype. The rearrangement joins TRBV3-1 to TRBJ2-5; weak D call: TRBD1 (5 bases). CDR3 size: 14 residues. V was pared by 0 bases and J by 4 bases, with 9 bases between. CDR1 is LGHDT, CDR2 YNNKEL, per germline (reference sequence). CDR3 coding DNA: TGTGCCAGCAGCCAAGATACAGGTGGAGAGACCCAGTACTTC. Its translation: CASSQDTGGETQYF.

There are a few counts of this clonotype. V and J are TRBV6-6 and TRBJ2-7, with D tentatively TRBD1 (5 bases). Germline V lookup: CDR1 MNHNY, CDR2 SVGAGI (reference sequence). V was shortened by 2 bases and J by 5 bases, with 10 bases between the two germline ends. This CDR3 is built from 13 residues. The CDR3 sequence is CASSYQGRNEQYF. DNA of the CDR3: TGTGCCAGCAGTTACCAGGGTCGGAACGAGCAGTACTTC.

This clonotype was seen ten or more times. The gene calls are TRBV24-1 and TRBJ2-5, with D possibly TRBD1 on 5 matching bases. The CDR3 spans 13 residues. V was pared by 7 bases and J by 2 bases, with 10 bases between. CDR1 is KGHDR and CDR2 is SFDVKD in the germline V gene. The CDR3 coding sequence is TGTGCCACCAGGAAGACAGATCAAGAGACCCAGTACTTC. Encoded protein: CATRKTDQETQYF.

Only a few counts were recorded for this clonotype. The V gene is TRBV19, the J gene TRBJ2-2; D may match TRBD1 or TRBD2 (8 bases each). V was cut by 7 bases and J by 1 base, with 19 bases left in between. Germline V gives CDR1 LNHDA, CDR2 SQIVND (reference sequence). The CDR3 totals 17 residues. Written as DNA, the CDR3 is TGTGCCAGTACCACTAAGCGGGGGACAGGGAACACCGGGGAGCTGTTTTTT. Its protein product is CASTTKRGTGNTGELFF. The whole variable domain, remainder taken from reference TRBV19 and TRBJ2-2, is DGGITQSPKYLFRKEGQNVTLSCEQNLNHDAMYWYRQDPGQGLRLIYYSQIVNDFQKGDIAEGYSVSREKKESFPLTVTSAQKNPTAFYLCASTTKRGTGNTGELFFGEGSRLTVL.

This clonotype was seen repeatedly, ten times or more. This CDR3 reads CASSLPSTEAFF. The DNA for the CDR3 is TGTGCCAGTAGTCTCCCTTCCACTGAAGCTTTCTTT. The V call is TRBV19, the J call TRBJ1-1, with D unclear. Per germline, CDR1 LNHDA and CDR2 SQIVND (reference sequence). The CDR3 length is 12 residues. The ends were cut back, 5 bases at V and 4 bases at J, with 8 bases in the middle.

This clonotype was seen ten or more times. V and J are TRBV5-5 and TRBJ1-2; D is unclear. The CDR3 length is 13 residues. The V end was cut by 0 bases, the J end by 2 bases, with 5 bases between. The germline V gene has CDR1 SGHKS and CDR2 YYEKEE (reference sequence). CDR3 sequence (DNA): TGTGCCAGCAGCTTGGCCGGGAACTATGGCTACACCTTC. It translates to CASSLAGNYGYTF. The variable domain in full, completed from reference TRBV5-5 and TRBJ1-2, reads DAGVTQSPTHLIKTRGQQVTLRCSPISGHKSVSWYQQVLGQGPQFIFQYYEKEERGRGNFPDRFSARQFPNYSSELNVNALLLGDSALYLCASSLAGNYGYTFGSGTRLTVV.

This clonotype was recorded many times. V usage is TRBV6-1 and J usage is TRBJ1-1; a possible D gene is TRBD1 (6 bases). The CDR3 totals 16 residues. V was shortened by 5 bases and J by 0 bases, with 16 bases between the two germline ends. In germline, CDR1 is MNHNS, CDR2 SASEGT. In nucleotides, the CDR3 is TGTGCCAGCAGTTTGACCCACAGGGCTATGAACACTGAAGCTTTCTTT. Translated, it gives CASSLTHRAMNTEAFF.

This clonotype came up many times. The V call is TRBV13, the J call TRBJ2-7; possibly TRBD1 or TRBD2 for D (6 bases each). The CDR3 has 14 residues. Per the germline V gene, CDR1 is PRHDT and CDR2 is FYEKMQ (reference sequence). Trimming removed 6 bases at V and 2 bases at J, with 14 bases between. The DNA of the CDR3 is TGTGCCAGCAGGGCCCGGGGGCCCACCTACGAGCAGTACTTC. Its translation: CASRARGPTYEQYF.

In this sample, this clonotype turned up many times. The chain couples TRBV11-2 to TRBJ2-1, with no clear D. The CDR3 is 11 residues long. Trimming left V 5 bases short and J 8 bases short, with 7 bases between. Germline assignment: CDR1 SGHAT and CDR2 FQNNGV. The CDR3 coding sequence is TGTGCCAGCAGCCGAGGCTATGAGCAGTTCTTC. The encoded protein is CASSRGYEQFF.

On this clonotype itself: This could be a read error, since a much larger clone is one nucleotide away. CDR3 DNA sequence: TGTGCCAGCAGCCTCGATTTCGACGCCAGGGAGACCCAGTACTTC. It codes for CASSLDFDARETQYF. The chain joins TRBV11-2 to TRBJ2-5; D gene uncertain. V was cut by 5 bases and J by 5 bases, with 18 bases left in between. The CDR3 loop spans 15 amino acids. Germline CDR1 reads SGHAT; CDR2 reads FQNNGV.

This clonotype showed up many times. J is TRBJ2-5 and V is TRBV2; D remains unclear. Trimming left V 3 bases short and J 6 bases short, with 11 bases between. The germline gives CDR1 SNHLY, CDR2 FYNNEI. The CDR3 spans 13 residues. For the CDR3, the DNA is TGTGCCAGCAGTGATGCGAGTTCGAAGACCCAGTACTTC. This encodes CASSDASSKTQYF.

This clonotype was recorded many times. The rearrangement joins TRBV12-3 or TRBV12-4 to TRBJ2-3, with 13 nucleotides matching TRBD2. Unmatched junction bases numbered 12, after V lost 4 bases and J lost 2 bases. The CDR3 loop spans 19 amino acids. This CDR3 reads CASSSSPKGLAGTTDTQYF. The CDR3 DNA reads TGTGCCAGCAGTTCGTCCCCCAAGGGACTAGCGGGGACCACAGATACGCAGTATTTT.

Details on this clonotype: One junction end disagrees with the germline gene, perhaps due to a read error. The genes are TRBV5-1 and TRBJ2-2; TRBD1 might be the D (7 bases). The CDR3 runs to 16 residues. Per germline, CDR1 SGHRS and CDR2 YFSETQ. In DNA, the CDR3 is TGCGCCAGCAGCGTAGACAGGGTTGCGAACACCGGGGGGCTGTTTTTT. It translates to CASSVDRVANTGGLFF.

The CDR3 DNA is TGTGCCAGCAACAACAGGCTCGTCTACAATGAGCAGTTCTTC. Translated: CASNNRLVYNEQFF. The rearrangement links TRBV6-2 or TRBV6-3 to TRBJ2-1, with D perhaps TRBD1 (5 bases). The CDR3 consists of 14 residues. Germline V CDR1 and CDR2: MNHEY, SVGEGT. Trimming took 7 bases from V and 3 from J, leaving 13 bases between them.

This clonotype has a handful of counts. CDR3 amino acids: CSARGTSGGQETQYF. The CDR3 bases are TGCAGTGCTAGGGGGACTAGCGGGGGTCAAGAGACCCAGTACTTC. The V call is TRBV20-1, the J call TRBJ2-5; 14 bases agree with TRBD2. Germline V gives CDR1 DFQATT, CDR2 SNEGSKA (reference sequence). The CDR3 has 15 amino acids. With V trimmed by 3 bases and J by 2 bases, 2 bases remained unmatched.

This clonotype was counted between two and nine times. A read error may explain this, as a much larger clone is one base away. The rearrangement links TRBV5-1 to TRBJ2-5; no reliable D call. CDR3 length equals 15 residues. The ends were cut back, 6 bases at V and 2 bases at J, with 17 bases in the middle. Germline V gene lookup returns CDR1 SGHRS and CDR2 YFSETQ. The CDR3, as DNA: TGCGCCAGCATCCTCGGTCGCAGGCGGCAAGAGACCCAGTACTTC. It translates to CASILGRRRQETQYF.

The CDR3 spells CASSLDRVSDTQYF. In nucleotides, the CDR3 is TGTGCCAGCAGCTTGGACAGGGTATCGGATACGCAGTATTTT. The chain uses TRBV5-4 and TRBJ2-3, with D possibly being TRBD1 (6 bases). CDR3 size: 14 residues. CDR1 and CDR2 from the germline V gene are SGHNT and YYREEE (reference sequence). Trimming cost V 0 bases and J 6 bases, with 11 bases left between them.

The chain combines TRBV6-1 with TRBJ1-1; TRBD1 agrees at 7 bases. CDR1 and CDR2 (germline): MNHNS, SASEGT. The CDR3 has 15 residues. V was clipped by 3 bases and J by 4 bases; unmatched bases: 8. In DNA, the CDR3 is TGTGCCAGCAGTGATCCAGGGACAGTGGGCACTGAAGCTTTCTTT. It encodes CASSDPGTVGTEAFF.

The sample holds many counts of this clonotype. The chain links TRBV28 to TRBJ2-2; D is perhaps TRBD1 (6 bases). Trimming stripped 0 bases from V and 4 bases from J, with 12 bases between. This CDR3 comprises 16 residues. CDR1 and CDR2 from the germline V gene are MDHEN and SYDVKM. The CDR3 loop is CASSLWAGAATGELFF. The CDR3 region has the DNA TGTGCCAGCAGTTTATGGGCAGGGGCGGCCACCGGGGAGCTGTTTTTT.

Points on this clonotype: A clone one base away is much larger, so this may be a read error. The V call is TRBV3-1, the J call TRBJ1-2; D remains ambiguous. The V gene's germline CDR1 is LGHDT and CDR2 YNNKEL (reference sequence). The CDR3 consists of 13 residues. CDR3 sequence: CASCQGRLYGYTF. DNA for the CDR3: TGTGCCAGCTGCCAAGGGCGGCTCTATGGCTACACCTTC.

This clonotype was observed many times. The chain is built from TRBV7-2 and TRBJ1-6; TRBD1 is a possible D gene (6 bases). Per the germline V gene, CDR1 is SGHTA and CDR2 is FQGNSA. The CDR3 totals 15 residues. The V and J ends lost 4 bases and 10 bases respectively, with 17 bases between them. The CDR3, as DNA: TGTGCCAGCAGCTCGTATGCGGCCAGGGGCTCACCCCTCCACTTT. As protein: CASSSYAARGSPLHF.

The chain employs TRBV24-1 and TRBJ2-1, with D perhaps being TRBD1 or TRBD2 (5 bases each). The germline V and J ends were trimmed by 7 bases and 9 bases, with 9 bases remaining between them. The CDR3 has 11 amino acids. Germline assignment: CDR1 KGHDR and CDR2 SFDVKD. Here the CDR3 DNA reads TGTGCCACCAGCAACGGGGCTGAGCAGTTCTTC. The encoded protein is CATSNGAEQFF.